This TCR beta chain is from a study of a mutant IDH1 vaccine in newly diagnosed glioma. On this clone: Its antigen is unknown.

Study-level findings and limits: It seemed that pseudoprogression was not linked to changes in the top peripheral T cell clonotypes. Immune responses induced by vaccination arose in about 93% of the patients.

Clones were read by immunoSEQ multiplex PCR, and TCRdb kept only the in-frame ones, dropping some. Of 50,000 to 65,000 clones in the sample, approximately 82% were seen once. Indicated time point: week 5, during vaccination. What each vaccine dose contained was 300 ug of mutant IDH1 20-mer peptide, accompanied by topical imiquimod. Newly diagnosed WHO grade 3 or 4 IDH1-mutant, ATRX-lost astrocytomas were identified in the donors. V shed 0 bases and J shed 3 bases, with 12 bases lying between them. CDR3 size: 14 residues. Germline V gene lookup returns CDR1 GTSNPN and CDR2 SVGIG (reference sequence). The chain employs TRBV30 and TRBJ2-7; no reliable D call. The sequence derives from a man younger than 45 with glioma. Sequencing was performed on PBMCs, taken from a glioma patient whose treatment included an IDH1 peptide vaccine. In nucleotides, the CDR3 is TGTGCCTGGAGTGTGTACAGAAGTTTCTACGAGCAGTACTTC. Translation: CAWSVYRSFYEQYF.